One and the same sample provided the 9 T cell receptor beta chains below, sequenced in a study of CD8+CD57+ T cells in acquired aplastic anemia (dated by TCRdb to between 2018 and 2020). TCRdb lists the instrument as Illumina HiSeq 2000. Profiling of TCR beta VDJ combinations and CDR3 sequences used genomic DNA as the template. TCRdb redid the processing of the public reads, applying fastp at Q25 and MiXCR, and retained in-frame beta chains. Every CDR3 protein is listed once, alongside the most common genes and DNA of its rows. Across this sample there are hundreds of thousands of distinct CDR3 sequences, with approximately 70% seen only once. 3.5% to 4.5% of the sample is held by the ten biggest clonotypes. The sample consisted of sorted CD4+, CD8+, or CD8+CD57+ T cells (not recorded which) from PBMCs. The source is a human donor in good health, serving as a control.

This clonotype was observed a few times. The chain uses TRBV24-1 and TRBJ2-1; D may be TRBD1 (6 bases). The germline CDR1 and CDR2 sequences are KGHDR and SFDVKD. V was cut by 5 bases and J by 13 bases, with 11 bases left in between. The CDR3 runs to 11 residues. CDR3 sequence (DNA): TGTGCCACCAGTGCTCAGGGGATCCAGTTCTTC. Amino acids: CATSAQGIQFF.

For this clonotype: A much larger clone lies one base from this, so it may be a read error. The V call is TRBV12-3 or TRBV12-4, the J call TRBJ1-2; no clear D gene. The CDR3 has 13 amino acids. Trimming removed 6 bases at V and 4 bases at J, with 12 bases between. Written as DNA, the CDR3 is TGTGCCAGCAGCGTTCAGGAGATCTATGGCTACACCTTC. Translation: CASSVQEIYGYTF.

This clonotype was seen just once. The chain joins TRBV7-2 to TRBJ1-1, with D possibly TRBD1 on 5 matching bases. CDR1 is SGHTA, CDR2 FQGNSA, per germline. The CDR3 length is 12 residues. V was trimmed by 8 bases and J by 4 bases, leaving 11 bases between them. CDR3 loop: CASGGWGTEAFF. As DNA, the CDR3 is TGTGCCAGCGGGGGGTGGGGCACTGAAGCTTTCTTT.

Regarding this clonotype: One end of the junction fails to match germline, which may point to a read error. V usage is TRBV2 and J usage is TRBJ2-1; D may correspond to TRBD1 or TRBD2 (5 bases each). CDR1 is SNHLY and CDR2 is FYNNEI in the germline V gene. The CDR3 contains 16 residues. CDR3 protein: CASSPLNAGATKRILF. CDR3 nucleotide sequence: TGTGCCAGCTCACCATTGAACGCCGGGGCCACTAAACGCATCCTCTTC. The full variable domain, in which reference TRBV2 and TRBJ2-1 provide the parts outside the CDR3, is EPEVTQTPSHQVTQMGQEVILRCVPISNHLYFYWYRQILGQKVEFLVSFYNNEISEKSEIFDDQFSVERPDGSNFTLKIRSTKLEDSAMYFCASSPLNAGATKRILFGPGTRLTVL.

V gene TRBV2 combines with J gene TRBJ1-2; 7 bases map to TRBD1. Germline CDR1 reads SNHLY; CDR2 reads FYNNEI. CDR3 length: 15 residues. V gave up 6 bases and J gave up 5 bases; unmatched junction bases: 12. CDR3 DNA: TGTGCCAGCAGGGCTTCAGGGGGATTTGGGTATGGCTACACCTTC. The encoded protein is CASRASGGFGYGYTF.

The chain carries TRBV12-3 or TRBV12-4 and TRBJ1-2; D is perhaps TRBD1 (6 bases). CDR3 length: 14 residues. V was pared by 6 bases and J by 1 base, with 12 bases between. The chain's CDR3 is CASSLSGVNYGYTF. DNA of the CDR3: TGTGCCAGCAGCCTGTCAGGGGTTAACTATGGCTACACCTTC.

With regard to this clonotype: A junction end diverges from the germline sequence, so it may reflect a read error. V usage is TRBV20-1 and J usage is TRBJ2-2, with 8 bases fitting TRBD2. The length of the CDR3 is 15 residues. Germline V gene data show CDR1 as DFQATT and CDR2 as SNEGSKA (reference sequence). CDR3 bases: TGCATTGCTAATCGGGGGGGCATGAAGACCGGGGAGCTGTTTTTT. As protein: CIANRGGMKTGELFF.

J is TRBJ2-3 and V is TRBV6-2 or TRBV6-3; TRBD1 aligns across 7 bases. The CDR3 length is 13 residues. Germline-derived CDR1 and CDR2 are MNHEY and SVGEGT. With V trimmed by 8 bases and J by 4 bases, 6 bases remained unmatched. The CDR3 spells CASLSGTADTQYF. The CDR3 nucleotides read TGTGCCAGCCTGTCGGGGACAGCAGATACGCAGTATTTT.

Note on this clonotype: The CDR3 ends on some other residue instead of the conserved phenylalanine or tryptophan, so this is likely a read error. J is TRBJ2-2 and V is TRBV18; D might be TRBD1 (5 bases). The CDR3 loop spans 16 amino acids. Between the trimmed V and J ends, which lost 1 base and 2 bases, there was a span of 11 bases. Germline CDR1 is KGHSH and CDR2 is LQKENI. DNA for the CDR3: TGTGCCAGCTCACCACAGGCCAGGGATAACACCGGGGAGCTGTTTCTT. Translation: CASSPQARDNTGELFL.